The clone carrying this TCR beta chain was seen more than once but under ten times. Original analysis: From reference gene primer amplification, estimates of nucleated cell counts were derived. Data came from immunoSEQ multiplex PCR; TCRdb stores just in-frame clones and leaves some out. Clone size and V and J calls were adopted from that table, with D and trimming inferred from the DNA. The data contain 55,000 to 65,000 clones, around 87% of them singletons. The sample comes from a study of blood T cell repertoires in COVID-19. Study in general: Specimens from acute and convalescent COVID-19 originated in the United States, Italy and Spain. The analysed material was cDNA or gDNA that came from T cells, B-cell-depleted T cells, or PBMCs.

Material: peripheral blood. This sequence originates from a man between 60 and 70 years old with active or convalescent COVID-19.

The CDR3 spells CASSVTRVDTQYF. The CDR3 DNA reads as TGTGCCAGCAGCGTTACCCGGGTCGATACGCAGTATTTT. The chain has TRBV7-8 and TRBJ2-3; D not resolved. The CDR3 extends over 13 amino acids. From germline, CDR1 is SGHVS and CDR2 FQNEAQ. With 5 bases removed from V and 6 bases from J, the gap between germline ends came to 12 bases.